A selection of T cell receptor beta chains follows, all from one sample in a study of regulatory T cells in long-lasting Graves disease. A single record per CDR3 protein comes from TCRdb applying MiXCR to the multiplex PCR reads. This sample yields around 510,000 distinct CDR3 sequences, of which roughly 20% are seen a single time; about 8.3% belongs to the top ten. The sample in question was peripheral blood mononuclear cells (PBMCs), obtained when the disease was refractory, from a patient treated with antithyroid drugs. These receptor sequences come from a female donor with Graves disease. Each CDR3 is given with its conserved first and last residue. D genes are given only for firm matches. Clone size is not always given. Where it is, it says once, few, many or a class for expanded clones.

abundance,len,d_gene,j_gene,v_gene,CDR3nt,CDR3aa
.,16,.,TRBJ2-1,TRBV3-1,TGTGCCAGCAGCCAAGATCGGGGACTCCTACAATGGGAGCAGTTCTTC,CASSQDRGLLQWEQFF
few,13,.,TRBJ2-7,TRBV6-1,TGTGCCAGCAGTCGACAATGGGGCTACGAGCAGTACTTC,CASSRQWGYEQYF
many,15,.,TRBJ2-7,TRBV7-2,TGTGCCAGCAGCCTGACGACCGGGACCGCCTACGAGCAGTACTTC,CASSLTTGTAYEQYF
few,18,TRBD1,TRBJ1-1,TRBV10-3,TGTGCCATCAGCACATACCCGGGACAGGGGCTCGGTAACGGTGAAGCTTTCTTT,CAISTYPGQGLGNGEAFF
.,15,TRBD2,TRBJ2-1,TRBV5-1,TGCGCCAGCAGCGGGGGACTAGCGGGGCACAATGAGCAGTTCTTC,CASSGGLAGHNEQFF
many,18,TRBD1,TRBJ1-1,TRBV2,TGTGCCAGCAGTGATCAACCGGGACAGTACCCTATGAACACTGAAGCTTTCTTT,CASSDQPGQYPMNTEAFF
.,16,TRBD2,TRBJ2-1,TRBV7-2,TGTGCCAGCAGCCTAGCGGGGACTAGCGGGAACAATGAGCAGTTCTTC,CASSLAGTSGNNEQFF
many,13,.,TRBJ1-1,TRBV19,TGTGCCAGCAGCGCCGGTACGAACACTGAAGCTTTCTTT,CASSAGTNTEAFF
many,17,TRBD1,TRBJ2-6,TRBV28,TGTGCCAGCAGTTTCGGGACAGGAAGCTCTGGGGCCAACGTCCTGACTTTC,CASSFGTGSSGANVLTF
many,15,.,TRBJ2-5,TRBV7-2,TGTGCCAGCAGCCAAGCTACCGGTAAACAAGAGACCCAGTACTTC,CASSQATGKQETQYF
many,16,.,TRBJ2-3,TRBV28,TGTGCCAGCAGTCCCTCGGGTCAAACTAGCACAGATACGCAGTATTTT,CASSPSGQTSTDTQYF